This is a list of T cell receptor beta chains from one sample in a study of T-cell reconstitution after alpha-beta-depleted transplantation in children. TCRdb re-called the PCR reads through MiXCR, storing one row per CDR3 protein. The sample records around 440,000 distinct CDR3 sequences, about 17% being singletons. The specimen was PBMCs, mostly from graft donor cells, collected 360 days after TCRalphabeta/CD19-depleted stem cell transplant. These receptors came from a boy under two years old who had a stem cell transplant for Wiskott-Aldrich syndrome, so the T cells may come from the graft donor. CDR3s include the opening cysteine and the closing phenylalanine or tryptophan. Each record gives: V gene, J gene, clone size, D gene, CDR3 DNA, CDR3 protein. The D gene is left open where the match is weak. A clone size is listed for some rows: how often the clone was seen (once, few, many), or a class if it is expanded.

>TRBV11-2|TRBJ2-7|.|.
TGTGCCAGCAGCTTAGGTACGGTAGCCGAGCAGTACTTC
CASSLGTVAEQYF
>TRBV24-1|TRBJ2-2|.|.
TGTGCCACCGGGACACCGAACACCGGGGAGCTGTTTTTT
CATGTPNTGELFF
>TRBV5-1|TRBJ1-6|.|.
TGCGCCAGCAGCTTGGAGCCAGCTGCCAATTCACCCCTCCACTTT
CASSLEPAANSPLHF
>TRBV4-1|TRBJ2-1|few|.
TGCGCCAGCAGCCAAGTACCTTTCAGTAGCGATGAGCAGTTCTTC
CASSQVPFSSDEQFF
>TRBV5-5|TRBJ2-1|.|.
TGTGCCAGCAGCTTGGAAAGGCTACTTTCCTACAATGAGCAGTTCTTC
CASSLERLLSYNEQFF
>TRBV20-1|TRBJ2-7|many|TRBD2
TGCAGTGCTAGGTCTCCCGGGACTACCATCTACGAGCAGTACTTC
CSARSPGTTIYEQYF
>TRBV29-1|TRBJ2-1|few|TRBD1
TGCAGCGTTGAGGGGCACAGGGGGTGGAATGAGCAGTTCTTC
CSVEGHRGWNEQFF
>TRBV25-1|TRBJ2-7|.|TRBD1
TGTGCCAGCGCCTCCGGGACAGCCTACGAGCAGTACTTC
CASASGTAYEQYF
>TRBV7-2|TRBJ2-3|few|TRBD2
TGTGCCAGCAGCTTAGCCCCCGGGACTAGCGGGAATAGCACAGATACGCAGTATTTT
CASSLAPGTSGNSTDTQYF
>TRBV7-9|TRBJ2-1|few|.
TGTGCCAGTCCCGCGTCGGTAGAAGACTCCTACAATGAGCAGTTCTTC
CASPASVEDSYNEQFF
>TRBV6-5|TRBJ2-7|.|.
TGTGCCAGCAGTTACTCTTCAGGGTGGGAGCAGTACTTC
CASSYSSGWEQYF
>TRBV5-1|TRBJ2-7|.|.
TGCGCCAGCAGCTTACTGGGGCGACAGGATCGTTCCTACGAGCAGTACTTC
CASSLLGRQDRSYEQYF
>TRBV5-1|TRBJ2-1|.|.
TGCGCCAGCAGCTCTAGACTAGGGGTCTACAATGAGCAGTTCTTC
CASSSRLGVYNEQFF
>TRBV5-1|TRBJ2-4|few|.
TGCGCCAGCAGCCCCCACTTTGGCCGAGTAGCCAAAAACATTCAGTACTTC
CASSPHFGRVAKNIQYF
>TRBV24-1|TRBJ2-2|few|.
TGTGCCACCGGTCTAGGAGGCTCCACCGGGGAGCTGTTTTTT
CATGLGGSTGELFF
>TRBV18|TRBJ2-1|many|TRBD2
TGTGCCAGCTCACCCACCTTGGGTAGCGGGGGTGACAATGAGCAGTTCTTC
CASSPTLGSGGDNEQFF
>TRBV19|TRBJ2-1|.|TRBD2
TGTGCCAGTAGAGTTGCTAGCGGGAAGTACAATGAGCAGTTCTTC
CASRVASGKYNEQFF
>TRBV20-1|TRBJ1-1|few|.
TGCAGTGCTAGGGGGACATGGGTGAACACTGAAGCTTTCTTT
CSARGTWVNTEAFF
>TRBV15|TRBJ1-6|few|.
TGTGCCACCAGCAGAGACAGGGGTGGACGGTCACCCCTCCACTTT
CATSRDRGGRSPLHF
>TRBV5-1|TRBJ1-1|.|.
TGCGCCAGTCAGGGGAGGAACACTGAAGCTTTCTTT
CASQGRNTEAFF
>TRBV11-2|TRBJ1-1|.|.
TGTGCCAGCAGCCTATCAGTCGGGAGATGGGTTTTCTTT
CASSLSVGRWVFF
>TRBV29-1|TRBJ2-3|few|.
TGCAGCGGCTTAGGAGGGGCAGATACGCAGTATTTT
CSGLGGADTQYF
>TRBV5-1|TRBJ2-7|few|TRBD2
TGCGCCAGCAGCAATCGGACTAGCGGGAGTCGTGAGCAGTACTTC
CASSNRTSGSREQYF
>TRBV18|TRBJ2-7|many|.
TGTGCCAGCTCACCCCATAGTAGGGCTGTATCCTACGAGCAGTACTTC
CASSPHSRAVSYEQYF
>TRBV7-9|TRBJ2-1|few|.
TGTGCCAGCAGCTTAGGGTCGGGAGTCTCCTACAATGAGCAGTTCTTC
CASSLGSGVSYNEQFF
>TRBV28|TRBJ2-1|.|TRBD2
TGTGCCAGCTATTCGCGGGGGGACAATGAGCAGTTCTTC
CASYSRGDNEQFF
>TRBV12-3/TRBV12-4|TRBJ1-5|few|TRBD1
TGTGCCAGCAGTTTCGGGGGAAAGGGGGCCATCAATCAGCCCCAGCATTTT
CASSFGGKGAINQPQHF
>TRBV6-1|TRBJ2-1|.|.
TGTGCCAGCAGTGGCCGGGACATAGGGGTAAATGAGCAGTTCTTC
CASSGRDIGVNEQFF
>TRBV12-3/TRBV12-4|TRBJ2-7|few|.
TGTGCCAGCAGACTTACAGGAACCTACGAGCAGTACTTC
CASRLTGTYEQYF
>TRBV30|TRBJ2-1|.|.
TGTGCCTGGAGCGCAGGGCGGGGACTTTACAATGAGCAGTTCTTC
CAWSAGRGLYNEQFF
>TRBV9|TRBJ2-1|.|.
TGTGCCAGCAGCGTCGAGGACAGCTCCTACAATGAGCAGTTCTTC
CASSVEDSSYNEQFF
>TRBV25-1|TRBJ2-3|.|TRBD2
TGTGCCAGCAGTCGCGGGAGTCCCGCAGATACGCAGTATTTT
CASSRGSPADTQYF
>TRBV12-3/TRBV12-4|TRBJ2-7|.|.
TGTGCCAGCAGTACACAGGGTCCGCTGATCCCTTCCGAGCAGTACTTC
CASSTQGPLIPSEQYF
>TRBV6-2/TRBV6-3|TRBJ2-1|many|.
TGTGCCAGCAGTACCAACAATGAGCAGTTCTTC
CASSTNNEQFF
>TRBV12-3/TRBV12-4|TRBJ2-1|once|.
TGTGCCAGCAGTTTAGGGGGGGGCCCAATTAAAGGGCAGTTCTTC
CASSLGGGPIKGQFF
>TRBV27|TRBJ2-5|few|.
TGTGCCAGCAGTTTTAGGTTCCGACAGGATGAGACCATTAAAGAGACCCAGTACTTC
CASSFRFRQDETIKETQYF
>TRBV11-2|TRBJ2-1|.|TRBD2
TGTGCCAGCCGACCGGGGCTTATCAGGCTAGCGGACTTCAATGAGCAGTTCTTC
CASRPGLIRLADFNEQFF
>TRBV9|TRBJ1-6|.|.
TGTGCCAGCAGCCCGAGGACCGAAGGGGACTCACCCCTCCACTTT
CASSPRTEGDSPLHF
>TRBV5-1|TRBJ2-5|.|TRBD2
TGCGCCAGCAGCATCGGGACTAGCGGGGAGACCCAGTACTTC
CASSIGTSGETQYF
>TRBV24-1|TRBJ1-2|few|.
TGTGCCACCAGTGAGCTCCCCTATTTAGGCTACACCTTC
CATSELPYLGYTF
>TRBV7-2|TRBJ2-7|few|TRBD2
TGTGCCAGCAGCTTTCGGCTAGCGGGGGGGCCGTACGAGCAGTACTTC
CASSFRLAGGPYEQYF
>TRBV20-1|TRBJ2-7|few|.
TGCAGTGCTAGTCACAGCTCCTACGAGCAGTACTTC
CSASHSSYEQYF
>TRBV4-2|TRBJ2-4|.|.
TGTGCCAGCAGCCAAGATGGGGGCAGGGAACTGGCCAAAAACATTCAGTACTTC
CASSQDGGRELAKNIQYF
>TRBV5-1|TRBJ2-1|many|TRBD2
TGCGCCAGCAGCCGTAGCGGGAGGGCTTTTGATGAGCAGTTCTTC
CASSRSGRAFDEQFF
>TRBV10-3|TRBJ2-3|.|TRBD1
TGTGCCATCAGGGACAGGACCACAGATACGCAGTATTTT
CAIRDRTTDTQYF
>TRBV5-1|TRBJ2-7|few|.
TGCGCCAGCAGCTCCCTGCCTCCCCTGGGCGAGCAGTACTTC
CASSSLPPLGEQYF
>TRBV7-8|TRBJ1-2|few|.
TGTGCCAGCAGCTTAGAGATCGTTAGATATGGCTACACCTTC
CASSLEIVRYGYTF
>TRBV12-3/TRBV12-4|TRBJ2-3|few|TRBD2
TGTGCCAGCAGCCGAGCGGGAGCCCCCACAGATACGCAGTATTTT
CASSRAGAPTDTQYF
>TRBV6-1|TRBJ2-3|.|.
TGTGCCAGCAGCCCATGGACAGTAAGCACAGATACGCAGTATTTT
CASSPWTVSTDTQYF